This entry describes one T cell receptor (beta chain). The antigen remains undetermined. This sample's time point: week 11, during vaccination. What each vaccine dose contained was 300 ug of mutant IDH1 20-mer peptide, accompanied by topical imiquimod. This CDR3 has 16 amino acids. Germline V gene sequence: CDR1 LNHDA, CDR2 SQIVND (reference sequence). Trimming left V 7 bases short and J 0 bases short, with 16 bases between. Sequencing used immunoSEQ multiplex PCR; TCRdb keeps in-frame clones, though not all of them. The table records about 64,000 clones, around 85% of them present only once. This specimen comes from a study of a mutant IDH1 vaccine in newly diagnosed glioma. About the study: Patients underwent eight vaccinations, which took place in weeks 1, 3, 5, 7, 11, 15, 19 and 23. Treated patients showed a male proportion of 62.5%, a female proportion of about 38%, and a mean age of 40.4 years.

General study points: Vaccine-induced immune responses occurred in under 95% of patients.

This specimen was PBMCs, taken from a glioma patient whose treatment included an IDH1 peptide vaccine. The chain couples TRBV19 to TRBJ1-5; the D gene is possibly TRBD1 (5 bases). This TCR was sampled from a woman aged 45-60 years with glioma. This CDR3 reads CASTGEGSYSNQPQHF. CDR3 nucleotides: TGTGCCAGTACCGGGGAGGGGTCATATAGCAATCAGCCCCAGCATTTT.